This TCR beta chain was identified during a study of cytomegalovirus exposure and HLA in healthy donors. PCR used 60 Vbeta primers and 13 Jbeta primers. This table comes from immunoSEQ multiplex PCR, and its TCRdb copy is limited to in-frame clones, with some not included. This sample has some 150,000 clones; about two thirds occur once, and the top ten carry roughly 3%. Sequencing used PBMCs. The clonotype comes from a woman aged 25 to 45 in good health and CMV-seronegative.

CDR3 amino acids: CASSSGQGQETQYF. The CDR3 DNA reads TGTGCCAGCAGCTCCGGACAGGGCCAAGAGACCCAGTACTTC. V is TRBV7-6 and J is TRBJ2-5; 8 bases are a match to TRBD1. From germline, CDR1 is SGHVS and CDR2 FNYEAQ. V was clipped by 4 bases and J by 1 base; unmatched bases: 2. CDR3 size: 14 residues. The complete variable domain, with remaining parts taken from reference TRBV7-6 and TRBJ2-5, reads GAGVSQSPRYKVTKRGQDVALRCDPISGHVSLYWYRQALGQGPEFLTYFNYEAQQDKSGLPNDRFSAERPEGSISTLTIQRTEQRDSAMYRCASSSGQGQETQYFGPGTRLLVL.